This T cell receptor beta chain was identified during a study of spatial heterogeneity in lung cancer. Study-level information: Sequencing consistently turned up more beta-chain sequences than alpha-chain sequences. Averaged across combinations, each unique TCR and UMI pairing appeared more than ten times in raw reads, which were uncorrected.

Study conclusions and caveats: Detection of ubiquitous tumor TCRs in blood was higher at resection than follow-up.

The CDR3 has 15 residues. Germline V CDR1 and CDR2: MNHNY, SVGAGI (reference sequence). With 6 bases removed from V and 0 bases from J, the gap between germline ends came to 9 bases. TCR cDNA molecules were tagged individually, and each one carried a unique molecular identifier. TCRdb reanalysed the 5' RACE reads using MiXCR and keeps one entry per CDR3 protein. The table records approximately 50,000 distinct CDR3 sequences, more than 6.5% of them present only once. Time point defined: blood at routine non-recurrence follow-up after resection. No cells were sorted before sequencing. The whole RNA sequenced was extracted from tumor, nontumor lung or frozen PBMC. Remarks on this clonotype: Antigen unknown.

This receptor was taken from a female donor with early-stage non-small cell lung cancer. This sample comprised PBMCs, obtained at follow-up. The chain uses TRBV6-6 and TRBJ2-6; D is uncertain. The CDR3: CASSRGSSGANVLTF. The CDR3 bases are TGTGCCAGCAGCCGCGGCTCCTCTGGGGCCAACGTCCTGACTTTC.